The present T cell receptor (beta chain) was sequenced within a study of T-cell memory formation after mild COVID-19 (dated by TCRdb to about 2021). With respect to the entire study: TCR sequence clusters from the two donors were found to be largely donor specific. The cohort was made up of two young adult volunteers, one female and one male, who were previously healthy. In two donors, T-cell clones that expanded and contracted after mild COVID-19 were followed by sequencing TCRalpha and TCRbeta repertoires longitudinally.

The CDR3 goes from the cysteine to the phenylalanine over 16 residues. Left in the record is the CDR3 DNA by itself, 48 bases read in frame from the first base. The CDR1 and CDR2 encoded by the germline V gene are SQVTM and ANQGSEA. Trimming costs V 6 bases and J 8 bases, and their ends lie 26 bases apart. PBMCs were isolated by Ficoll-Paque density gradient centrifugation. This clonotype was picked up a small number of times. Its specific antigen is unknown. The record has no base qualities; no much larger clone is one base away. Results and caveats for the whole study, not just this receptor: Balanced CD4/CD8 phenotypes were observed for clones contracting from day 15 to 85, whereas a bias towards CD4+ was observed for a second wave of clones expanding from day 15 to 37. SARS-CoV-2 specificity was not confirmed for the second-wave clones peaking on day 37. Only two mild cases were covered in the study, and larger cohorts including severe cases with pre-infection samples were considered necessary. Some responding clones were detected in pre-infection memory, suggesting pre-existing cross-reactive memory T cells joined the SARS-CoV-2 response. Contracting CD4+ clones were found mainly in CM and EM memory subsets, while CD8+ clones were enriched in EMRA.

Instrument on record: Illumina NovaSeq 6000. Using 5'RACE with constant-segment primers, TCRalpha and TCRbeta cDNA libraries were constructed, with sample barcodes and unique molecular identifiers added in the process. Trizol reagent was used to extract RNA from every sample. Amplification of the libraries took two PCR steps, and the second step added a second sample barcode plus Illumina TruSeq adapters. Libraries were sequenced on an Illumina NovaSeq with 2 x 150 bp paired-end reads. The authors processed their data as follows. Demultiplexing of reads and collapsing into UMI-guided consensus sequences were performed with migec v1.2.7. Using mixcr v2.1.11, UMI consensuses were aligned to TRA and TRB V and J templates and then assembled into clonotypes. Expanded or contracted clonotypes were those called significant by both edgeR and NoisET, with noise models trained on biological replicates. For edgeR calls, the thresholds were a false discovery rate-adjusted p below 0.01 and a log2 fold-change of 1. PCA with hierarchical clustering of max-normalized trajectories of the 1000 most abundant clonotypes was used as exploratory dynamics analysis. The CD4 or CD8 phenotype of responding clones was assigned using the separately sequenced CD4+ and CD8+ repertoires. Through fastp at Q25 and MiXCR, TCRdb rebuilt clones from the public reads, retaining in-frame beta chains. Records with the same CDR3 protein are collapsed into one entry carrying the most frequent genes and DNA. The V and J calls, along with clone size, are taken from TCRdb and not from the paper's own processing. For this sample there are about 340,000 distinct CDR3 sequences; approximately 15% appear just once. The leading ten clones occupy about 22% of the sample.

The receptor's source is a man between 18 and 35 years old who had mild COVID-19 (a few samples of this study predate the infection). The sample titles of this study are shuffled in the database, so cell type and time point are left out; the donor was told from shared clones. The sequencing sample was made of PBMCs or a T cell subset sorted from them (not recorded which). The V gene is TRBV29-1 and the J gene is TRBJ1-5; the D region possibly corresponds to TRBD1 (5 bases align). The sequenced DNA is TGCAGCGTGTCGGGCCACGGGGACCCGCCGCGGGAGCCCCAGCATTTT. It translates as CSVSGHGDPPREPQHF.